Reported below is one T cell receptor beta chain. The data are from a study of OX40 agonist ivuxolimab in advanced cancers. Whole-study context: Antecedent anti-PD-1, anti-PD-L1 or anti-CTLA-4 therapy was permissible, with 30% to 50% having received some.

The germline CDR1 and CDR2 sequences are MRHNA and SNTAGT. V lost 0 bases and J lost 4; bases outside the gene matches: 0. This CDR3 contains 15 residues. TCRdb's table, derived via immunoSEQ multiplex PCR, lists solely in-frame clones and lacks some. The sample records approximately 38,000 clones, approximately 83% being singletons. V gene TRBV6-4 combines with J gene TRBJ2-3, with 11 bases fitting TRBD2. The sample was CD4+ or CD8+ T cells sorted from blood, taken in a trial of the OX40 agonist ivuxolimab. The TCR sequence derives from an adult with an advanced solid tumor such as melanoma, head and neck, liver or kidney cancer. The CDR3 region has the DNA TGTGCCAGCAGTGACTCACTAGCGGGAGCAGATACGCAGTATTTT. This sequence encodes CASSDSLAGADTQYF.